The rows below give T cell receptor beta chains drawn from one sample of a study of T cell responses to AZD1222 COVID-19 vaccine. Using immunoSEQ multiplex PCR, the repertoire was profiled, and TCRdb retains in-frame clones only, with some absent. The table has some 120,000 clones, more than 85% seen once. The sequenced sample was peripheral blood, obtained on day 0 of AZD1222 vaccination. Receptors were obtained from an adult in good health. Both conserved end residues are part of each CDR3. Each record gives: J gene, V gene, D gene, clone size, CDR3 protein, CDR3 DNA. The D gene is left open where the match is weak. Expanded clones get a size class; other rows say once, few or many, or leave the size out.

j_call: TRBJ1-3; v_call: TRBV6-5; d_call: -; clone_size: -; cdr3_aa: CASTNNGGFGNTIYF; cdr3_nt: TGTGCCAGCACCAATAACGGGGGGTTTGGAAACACCATATATTTT
j_call: TRBJ1-5; v_call: TRBV7-2; d_call: -; clone_size: -; cdr3_aa: CASSLGYGNQPQHF; cdr3_nt: TGTGCCAGCAGCTTGGGGTACGGCAATCAGCCCCAGCATTTT
j_call: TRBJ1-4; v_call: TRBV10-3; d_call: -; clone_size: -; cdr3_aa: CAISEVSGGQEKLFF; cdr3_nt: TGTGCCATCAGTGAAGTGTCCGGGGGCCAGGAAAAACTGTTTTTT
j_call: TRBJ1-2; v_call: TRBV19; d_call: TRBD1; clone_size: -; cdr3_aa: CASSMTGLGYTF; cdr3_nt: TGTGCCAGTAGTATGACAGGGCTTGGCTACACCTTC
j_call: TRBJ2-7; v_call: TRBV3-1/TRBV3-2; d_call: -; clone_size: -; cdr3_aa: CASSGTGHEQYF; cdr3_nt: TGTGCCAGCAGTGGGACTGGTCACGAGCAGTACTTC
j_call: TRBJ2-7; v_call: TRBV6-5; d_call: -; clone_size: once; cdr3_aa: CAAGYASYEQYF; cdr3_nt: TGTGCCGCGGGGTACGCTTCCTACGAGCAGTACTTC
j_call: TRBJ1-4; v_call: TRBV6-6; d_call: TRBD1; clone_size: -; cdr3_aa: CASRYRGRSEKLFF; cdr3_nt: TGTGCCAGCAGGTACAGGGGGCGGAGTGAAAAACTGTTTTTT
j_call: TRBJ2-1; v_call: TRBV6-8; d_call: -; clone_size: -; cdr3_aa: CASSYMDLWQFF; cdr3_nt: TGTGCCAGCAGTTACATGGATTTGTGGCAGTTCTTC
j_call: TRBJ2-1; v_call: TRBV7-7; d_call: -; clone_size: -; cdr3_aa: CASSLGHYNEQFF; cdr3_nt: TGTGCCAGCAGCTTAGGCCATTACAATGAGCAGTTCTTC
j_call: TRBJ2-3; v_call: TRBV5-1; d_call: -; clone_size: -; cdr3_aa: CASSLVLQHSTDTQYF; cdr3_nt: TGCGCCAGCAGCTTGGTTTTGCAACATAGCACAGATACGCAGTATTTT
j_call: TRBJ1-6; v_call: TRBV7-2; d_call: -; clone_size: -; cdr3_aa: CASSLAWGLYSPLHF; cdr3_nt: TGTGCCAGCAGCTTAGCGTGGGGGCTTTATTCACCCCTCCACTTT
j_call: TRBJ1-1; v_call: TRBV7-6; d_call: -; clone_size: -; cdr3_aa: CASSHPDNEEGNTEAFF; cdr3_nt: TGTGCCAGCAGCCATCCAGATAACGAGGAAGGGAACACTGAAGCTTTCTTT
j_call: TRBJ1-6; v_call: TRBV6-1; d_call: -; clone_size: -; cdr3_aa: CASSESLGQNGSPLHF; cdr3_nt: TGTGCCAGCAGTGAAAGTTTGGGGCAAAACGGTTCACCCCTCCACTTT
j_call: TRBJ2-5; v_call: TRBV18; d_call: -; clone_size: once; cdr3_aa: CASSGLRPPQETQYF; cdr3_nt: TGTGCCAGCTCAGGACTCCGGCCCCCCCAGGAGACCCAGTACTTC
j_call: TRBJ1-3; v_call: TRBV11-2; d_call: -; clone_size: -; cdr3_aa: CASSLERGAGNTIYF; cdr3_nt: TGTGCCAGCAGCTTAGAACGAGGGGCTGGAAACACCATATATTTT
j_call: TRBJ2-3; v_call: TRBV2; d_call: -; clone_size: -; cdr3_aa: CASQTDRSSTDTQYF; cdr3_nt: TGTGCCAGCCAGACCGACCGCTCTAGCACAGATACGCAGTATTTT
j_call: TRBJ2-3; v_call: TRBV6-6; d_call: -; clone_size: -; cdr3_aa: CASSYSIYREDTQYF; cdr3_nt: TGTGCCAGCAGTTACTCAATTTACCGGGAAGATACGCAGTATTTT
j_call: TRBJ2-7; v_call: TRBV27; d_call: -; clone_size: -; cdr3_aa: CASSPGTPPLRYEQYF; cdr3_nt: TGTGCCAGCAGTCCCGGGACACCCCCCCTGCGCTACGAGCAGTACTTC
j_call: TRBJ1-6; v_call: TRBV7-9; d_call: -; clone_size: -; cdr3_aa: CASSLLGGAHNSPLHF; cdr3_nt: TGTGCCAGCAGCTTATTGGGGGGGGCCCATAATTCACCCCTCCACTTT
j_call: TRBJ2-5; v_call: TRBV7-2; d_call: TRBD2; clone_size: -; cdr3_aa: CASSLALQRGVQETQYF; cdr3_nt: TGTGCCAGCAGCTTAGCGCTGCAGCGGGGGGTGCAAGAGACCCAGTACTTC
j_call: TRBJ1-2; v_call: TRBV7-2; d_call: TRBD1; clone_size: -; cdr3_aa: CASSSDRGYGYTF; cdr3_nt: TGTGCCAGCAGCTCGGACAGGGGGTATGGCTACACCTTC
j_call: TRBJ1-4; v_call: TRBV28; d_call: -; clone_size: -; cdr3_aa: CASSPIRDTRGPNEKLFF; cdr3_nt: TGTGCCAGCAGTCCTATACGGGACACCCGAGGACCTAATGAAAAACTGTTTTTT
j_call: TRBJ1-2; v_call: TRBV4-2; d_call: -; clone_size: -; cdr3_aa: CASSQGAFNYGYTF; cdr3_nt: TGTGCCAGCAGCCAAGGGGCTTTTAACTATGGCTACACCTTC
j_call: TRBJ2-1; v_call: TRBV6-5; d_call: -; clone_size: -; cdr3_aa: CASRTGPAYNEQFF; cdr3_nt: TGTGCCAGCAGGACAGGTCCGGCCTACAATGAGCAGTTCTTC
j_call: TRBJ2-3; v_call: TRBV4-1; d_call: TRBD2; clone_size: -; cdr3_aa: CASSQEGGGPQDTQYF; cdr3_nt: TGCGCCAGCAGCCAAGAGGGGGGAGGGCCGCAGGATACGCAGTATTTT
j_call: TRBJ1-6; v_call: TRBV30; d_call: -; clone_size: -; cdr3_aa: CAWRQTEGGEPLHF; cdr3_nt: TGTGCCTGGAGACAAACTGAGGGGGGTGAGCCCCTCCACTTT